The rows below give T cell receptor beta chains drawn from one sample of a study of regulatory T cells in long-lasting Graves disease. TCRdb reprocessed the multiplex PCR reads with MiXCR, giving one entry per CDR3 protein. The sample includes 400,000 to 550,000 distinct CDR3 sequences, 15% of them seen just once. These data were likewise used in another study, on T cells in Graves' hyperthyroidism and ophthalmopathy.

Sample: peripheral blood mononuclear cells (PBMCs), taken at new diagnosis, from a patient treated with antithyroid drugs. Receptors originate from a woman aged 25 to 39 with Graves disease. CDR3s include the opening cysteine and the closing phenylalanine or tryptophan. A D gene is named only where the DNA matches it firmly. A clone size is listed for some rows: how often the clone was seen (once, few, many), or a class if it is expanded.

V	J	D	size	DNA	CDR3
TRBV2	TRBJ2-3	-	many	TGTGCCAGCAACGAGGATACGCAGTATTTT	CASNEDTQYF
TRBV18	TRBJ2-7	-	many	TGTGCCAGCTCACCACGGGACAAAGCCTCGGGTGAGCAGTACTTC	CASSPRDKASGEQYF
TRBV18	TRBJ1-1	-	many	TGTGCCAGCACATCGAACACTGAAGCTTTCTTT	CASTSNTEAFF
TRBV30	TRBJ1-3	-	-	TGTGCCTGGACCCTTAAGTCGGTAGCTGGAAACACCATATATTTT	CAWTLKSVAGNTIYF
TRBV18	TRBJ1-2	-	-	TGTGCCAGCTCATACAGATCAGCTAACTATGGCTACACCTTC	CASSYRSANYGYTF
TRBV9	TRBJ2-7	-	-	TGTGCCAGCAGCGCGGATAGCGGATACGAGCAGTACTTC	CASSADSGYEQYF
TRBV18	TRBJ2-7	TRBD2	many	TGTGCCAGCTCATTGGGACTAGCGGGAGAGCGGCAGTACTTC	CASSLGLAGERQYF
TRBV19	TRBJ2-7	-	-	TGTGCCTGTAGTCCGTGGACGGAGAATTGGGACGAGCAGTACTTC	CACSPWTENWDEQYF
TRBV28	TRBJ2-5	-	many	TGTGCCAGCAGTCCCCTGACACTTACCCAAGAGACCCAGTACTTC	CASSPLTLTQETQYF
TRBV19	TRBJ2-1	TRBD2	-	TGTGCCAGTAACCCCGGGACTAGGGCGCGTGGGAATGAGCAGTTCTTC	CASNPGTRARGNEQFF
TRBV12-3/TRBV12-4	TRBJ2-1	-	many	TGTGCCAGCACCCCGGGGGAGGGGGCCTACAATGAGCAGTTCTTC	CASTPGEGAYNEQFF
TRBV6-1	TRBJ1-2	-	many	TGTGCCAGCAGTGAAATGGGACAAAGGGGCTACACCTTC	CASSEMGQRGYTF
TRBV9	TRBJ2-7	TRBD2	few	TGTGCCAGCAGACCGGGACTAGCGAGCTACGAGCAGTACTTC	CASRPGLASYEQYF
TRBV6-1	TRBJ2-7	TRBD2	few	TGTGCCAGCGGTCGGCTAGCGGGAGGGCGGTGGGAGCAGTACTTC	CASGRLAGGRWEQYF
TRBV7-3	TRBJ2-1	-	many	TGTGCCAGCAGCCCGAGTCCCTACAATGAGCAGTTCTTC	CASSPSPYNEQFF
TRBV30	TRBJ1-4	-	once	TGTGCCTCCAAAAGATCGACAGTTAATGAAAAACTGTTTTTT	CASKRSTVNEKLFF
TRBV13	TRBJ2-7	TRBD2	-	TGTGCCAGCAGCTCACGGGGGGGAGGGAAACTCGGCGAGCAGTACTTC	CASSSRGGGKLGEQYF
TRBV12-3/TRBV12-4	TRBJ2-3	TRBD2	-	TGTGCCAGCATCCCGACTAGCGGGAGGGACACAGATACGCAGTATTTT	CASIPTSGRDTDTQYF
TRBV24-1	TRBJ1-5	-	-	TGTGCCACCAGCACCCCATATAGCAATCAGCCCCAGCATTTT	CATSTPYSNQPQHF
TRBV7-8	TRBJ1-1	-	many	TGTGCCAGCAGCCTCCAGGGAATCATGGGGATGGCTGAAGCTTTCTTT	CASSLQGIMGMAEAFF
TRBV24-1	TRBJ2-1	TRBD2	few	TGTGCCACCAGTTCTCCGGGGGGTCGTTACAATGAGCAGTTCTTC	CATSSPGGRYNEQFF
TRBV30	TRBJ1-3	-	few	TGTGCCTGGGGGGACTCCAGCTCTGGAAACACCATATATTTT	CAWGDSSSGNTIYF
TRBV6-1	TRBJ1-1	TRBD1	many	TGTGCCAGCAGTGAAGCGCCGGGACAGACAGCTTTCTTT	CASSEAPGQTAFF
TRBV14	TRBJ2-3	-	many	TGTGCCAGCAGCCCCGTTATCGGGAGCACAGATACGCAGTATTTT	CASSPVIGSTDTQYF
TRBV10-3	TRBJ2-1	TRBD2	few	TGTGTCACCAGTGTCGGGGGGAATTCCTACAATGAGCAGTTCTTC	CVTSVGGNSYNEQFF
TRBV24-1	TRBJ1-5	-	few	TGTGCCACCAGTGAGCGGACCCGCAATCAGCCCCAGCATTTT	CATSERTRNQPQHF
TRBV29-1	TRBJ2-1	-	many	TGCAGCGTAATAGGGGGAGGGCACAATGAGCAGTTCTTC	CSVIGGGHNEQFF
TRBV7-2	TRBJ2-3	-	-	TGTGCCAGCAGCGGGGGGGCAGGGGTGGATACGCAGTATTTT	CASSGGAGVDTQYF
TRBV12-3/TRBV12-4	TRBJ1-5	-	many	TGTGCCAGCAGTTTTCTGGGGAGGACCCAGCCCCAGCATTTT	CASSFLGRTQPQHF
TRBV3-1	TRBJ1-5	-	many	TGTGCCAGCAGCCAAGCCTGGGGCAGGGATCAGCCCCAGCATTTT	CASSQAWGRDQPQHF
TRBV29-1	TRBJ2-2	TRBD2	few	TGCAGCGCCGAGCGGGAGGGTGGGTCCGGGGAGCTGTTTTTT	CSAEREGGSGELFF
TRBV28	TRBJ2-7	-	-	TGTGCCAGCAGTTCGCGAAGGGGCGAGCAGTACTTC	CASSSRRGEQYF
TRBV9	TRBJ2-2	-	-	-	CASRDGGANVLTFGAGELFF
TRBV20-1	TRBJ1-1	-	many	TGCAGTGCTAGAGGGGACGGGGTCAACACTGAAGCTTTCTTT	CSARGDGVNTEAFF
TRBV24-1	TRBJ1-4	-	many	TGTGCCACCAGTGACACCCGAACTAATGAAAAACTGTTTTTT	CATSDTRTNEKLFF
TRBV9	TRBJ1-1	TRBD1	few	TGTGCCAGCAGCGTAACAGGAAGGACAGGGGAAGCTTTCTTT	CASSVTGRTGEAFF
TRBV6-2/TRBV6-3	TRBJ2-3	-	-	TGTGCCAGCAGCCGGACAGTAGCAACCACAGATACGCAGTATTTT	CASSRTVATTDTQYF
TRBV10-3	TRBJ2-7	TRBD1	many	TGTGCCATCAGGGACAGGGATTACGAGCAGTACTTC	CAIRDRDYEQYF
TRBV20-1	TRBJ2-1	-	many	TGCAGTGCAAGAGAAGGGCCGCCGGATAATGAGCAGTTCTTC	CSAREGPPDNEQFF
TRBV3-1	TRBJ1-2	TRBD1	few	TGTGCCAGCAGCCAATCAGACAGGGGGGAAGGCTACACCTTC	CASSQSDRGEGYTF
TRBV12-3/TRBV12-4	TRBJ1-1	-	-	TGTGCCGCCAGGACCAGTGAGAACACTGAAGCTTTCTTT	CAARTSENTEAFF
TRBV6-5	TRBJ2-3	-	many	TGTGCCAGCAGTTACTCACGGCCCAAGGCGACAGATACGCAGTATTTT	CASSYSRPKATDTQYF
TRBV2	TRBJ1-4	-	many	TGTGCCAGCATGATGCAGGGGACTAATGAAAAACTGTTTTTT	CASMMQGTNEKLFF
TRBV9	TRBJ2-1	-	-	TGTGCCAGCAGTGACACCGACTCGTACAATGAGCAGTTCTTC	CASSDTDSYNEQFF
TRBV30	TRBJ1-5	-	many	TGTGCCTGGAGTCCCCGAAGGGGATCTTTAAGCAATCAGCCCCAGCATTTT	CAWSPRRGSLSNQPQHF
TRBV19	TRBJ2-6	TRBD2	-	TGTGCCAGTAGTATTAGGACTAGCGGGATTATCTCTGGGGCCAACGTCCTGACTTTC	CASSIRTSGIISGANVLTF